This T cell receptor beta chain appears in the sequencing data of a study of T cells in Graves' hyperthyroidism and ophthalmopathy. Study as a whole: Upon initial diagnosis and before any treatment, peripheral blood was collected.

It was 8.5 to 10 ml of fresh peripheral blood that supplied the PBMCs. Findings and caveats of the study: Clonotypes that were expanded in thyroid above 0.001 mostly appeared in blood too. A 13 V-J model separated ophthalmopathy from stable hyperthyroidism.

Amplified regions were TCR beta CDR3 sequences from RNA transcripts. Primed by the HTBI set, a first-round RT-PCR was run on the TCR CDR3. TCRdb processed the multiplex PCR reads anew with MiXCR; each CDR3 protein has one entry. The sample records approximately 600,000 distinct CDR3 sequences, 13% to 15% being singletons. A word on this clonotype: The antigen remains unidentified.

This CDR3 has 17 amino acids. In germline, CDR1 is MNHEY, CDR2 SVGEGT. V was pared by 6 bases and J by 3 bases, with 24 bases between. This rearrangement joins TRBV6-2 or TRBV6-3 to TRBJ2-7; the D gene is possibly TRBD2 (6 bases). The receptor comes from a woman aged 18-29 years with Graves' ophthalmopathy. The sample was blood. The CDR3, as DNA: TGTGCCAGCAGCCCCACCCTTAGGCGGGACCCCAACTACGAGCAGTACTTC. Its protein product is CASSPTLRRDPNYEQYF.